This T cell receptor (beta chain) stems from a study of blood T cell repertoires in COVID-19. The authors' processing: Estimates of nucleated cell counts were drawn from the amplification of reference gene primers. Produced via immunoSEQ multiplex PCR; TCRdb's table is partial and in-frame only. That table gives V, J and clone size, and the DNA gave D and trimming. This table has some 170,000 clones, about four fifths appearing once. The CDR3 consists of 16 residues. Germline V lookup: CDR1 MNHNS, CDR2 SASEGT. Trimming took 2 bases from V and 3 from J, leaving 11 bases between them. The sequence derives from a middle-aged woman with COVID-19, enrolled during active disease. The gene calls are TRBV6-1 and TRBJ2-6; D is perhaps TRBD1 (5 bases). Sequencing used peripheral blood. The DNA for the CDR3 is TGTGCCAGCAGTGAAACCAGTAGGGGTGGGGCCAACGTCCTGACTTTC. It translates to CASSETSRGGANVLTF.